This is a list of T cell receptor beta chains from one sample in a study of T cell responses to AZD1222 COVID-19 vaccine. Clones were read by immunoSEQ multiplex PCR, and TCRdb kept only the in-frame ones, dropping some. The sample yields tens of thousands of clones, about 86% seen once. The material was peripheral blood, obtained 28 days after the second AZD1222 dose. The receptors originated from an adult who received the AZD1222 COVID-19 vaccine. Each CDR3 is given with its conserved first and last residue. Each record gives: clone size, V gene, D gene, J gene, CDR3 protein, CDR3 DNA. A D gene is named only where the DNA matches it firmly. The size field is filled for only some rows; it gives once, few, many or a size class.

>-|TRBV28|-|TRBJ1-2
CASSLPTGGYTF
TGTGCCAGCAGTCTCCCGACAGGCGGCTACACCTTC
>once|TRBV5-1|-|TRBJ2-7
CASSLVGASSYEQYF
TGCGCCAGCAGCTTGGTAGGGGCCTCCTCCTACGAGCAGTACTTC
>-|TRBV4-1|-|TRBJ2-7
CASSQALKARFGVSEQYF
TGCGCCAGCAGCCAAGCTTTAAAAGCGCGATTCGGGGTCAGCGAGCAGTACTTC
>-|TRBV15|-|TRBJ2-2
CATAPGRQAGELFF
TGTGCCACCGCGCCGGGCCGCCAGGCCGGGGAGCTGTTTTTT
>once|TRBV7-8|-|TRBJ1-2
CASSPDYNYGYTF
TGTGCCAGCAGCCCTGACTATAACTATGGCTACACCTTC
>-|TRBV19|TRBD2|TRBJ2-1
CASTPGLAVNNEQFF
TGTGCCAGTACCCCAGGACTAGCCGTTAACAATGAGCAGTTCTTC
>-|TRBV3-1/TRBV3-2|-|TRBJ1-5
CASAGSSNQPQHF
TGTGCCAGCGCCGGGAGTAGCAATCAGCCCCAGCATTTT
>-|TRBV2|-|TRBJ1-3
CASVSYTIYF
TGTGCCAGTGTGTCATACACCATATATTTT
>-|TRBV7-2|-|TRBJ1-5
CASSLELYSNQPQHF
TGTGCCAGCAGCTTAGAACTATATAGCAATCAGCCCCAGCATTTT
>-|TRBV28|-|TRBJ2-3
CASSLETSWGTDTQYF
TGTGCCAGCAGTTTGGAGACTAGTTGGGGCACAGATACGCAGTATTTT
>-|TRBV4-1|-|TRBJ2-6
CASSLFSSLVGGANVLTF
TGCGCCAGCAGCCTCTTTAGTTCCCTTGTTGGCGGGGCCAACGTCCTGACTTTC
>-|TRBV18|-|TRBJ1-4
CASSPQGLHEKLFF
TGTGCCAGCTCACCACAGGGGTTACATGAAAAACTGTTTTTT
>-|TRBV28|-|TRBJ2-7
CASSPTYIPEQYF
TGTGCCAGCAGTCCTACCTATATCCCCGAGCAGTACTTC
>-|TRBV28|-|TRBJ2-3
CASSLWAGMRDTQYF
TGTGCCAGCAGTTTATGGGCCGGAATGAGAGATACGCAGTATTTT
>-|TRBV28|-|TRBJ2-3
CASSLGTGQLTDTQYF
-
>once|TRBV5-8|TRBD1|TRBJ2-5
CASSNPGQGQETQYF
TGTGCCAGCAGCAACCCGGGACAGGGACAAGAGACCCAGTACTTC
>-|TRBV9|-|TRBJ1-2
CASSVGGNYGYTF
TGTGCCAGCAGCGTAGGGGGGAACTATGGCTACACCTTC
>-|TRBV11-2|TRBD2|TRBJ2-5
CASSLASLASGGMGETQYF
TGTGCCAGCAGCTTAGCGAGTCTGGCTAGCGGGGGGATGGGGGAGACCCAGTACTTC
>-|TRBV28|-|TRBJ1-2
CASSLRGYGYTF
TGTGCCAGCAGTTTAAGGGGCTATGGCTACACCTTC
>once|TRBV27|-|TRBJ1-5
CASSFDSYSNQPQHF
TGTGCCAGCAGTTTTGACAGTTATAGCAATCAGCCCCAGCATTTT
>once|TRBV5-1|-|TRBJ2-1
CASSLGTASSYNEQFF
TGCGCCAGCAGCTTGGGGACAGCGAGCTCCTACAATGAGCAGTTCTTC
>-|TRBV19|-|TRBJ2-7
CASSIGQNPREQYF
TGTGCCAGTAGCATTGGACAGAACCCCCGGGAGCAGTACTTC
>-|TRBV18|TRBD1|TRBJ2-1
CASSAKGALTYNEQFF
TGTGCCAGCTCCGCCAAGGGGGCGTTGACCTACAATGAGCAGTTCTTC
>-|TRBV6-5|-|TRBJ2-1
CASSSREEQFF
TGTGCCAGCAGTTCGAGAGAGGAGCAGTTCTTC
>-|TRBV28|-|TRBJ2-5
CASSFAGVTQETQYF
TGTGCCAGCAGTTTCGCAGGGGTAACCCAAGAGACCCAGTACTTC
>-|TRBV6-5|-|TRBJ2-3
CASRAGDTQYF
TGTGCCAGCAGAGCAGGGGATACGCAGTATTTT
>-|TRBV13|TRBD2|TRBJ2-1
CASSLGSGGYNEQFF
TGTGCCAGCAGCTTGGGTAGCGGGGGATACAATGAGCAGTTCTTC
>-|TRBV9|-|TRBJ2-5
CASSVDGKETQYF
TGTGCCAGCAGCGTAGACGGGAAAGAGACCCAGTACTTC
>-|TRBV2|-|TRBJ1-5
CASSRTSGSNQPQHF
TGTGCCAGCAGTAGAACATCGGGGAGCAATCAGCCCCAGCATTTT
>-|TRBV5-1|-|TRBJ2-2
CASSLGHHPTGELFF
TGCGCCAGCAGCTTGGGACATCACCCCACCGGGGAGCTGTTTTTT